This T cell receptor (beta chain) comes out of a study of shared clonotypes between healthy human individuals. Findings and limits, study-wide: Sampling involved blood alone; tissue repertoires likely differ.

Points on this clone: The antigen is undetermined.

Deletions cut 0 bases from V and 6 bases from J, with 9 bases between. Germline V gives CDR1 SNHLY, CDR2 FYNNEI. The length of the CDR3 is 13 residues. Genomic DNA per cell subset filled all wells of several immunoSEQ plates. Data came from immunoSEQ multiplex PCR; TCRdb stores just in-frame clones and leaves some out. Here the sample spans about 1.1 million clones, roughly 77% being singletons. A split of CD4+ cells into CD45RA+ naive and CD45RA-negative memory subsets was performed. The sequence was obtained from a young man in good health. Some clones in this sample may be carry-over from other donors' samples. This sequence joins TRBV2 and TRBJ2-7, with a possible D match to TRBD2 (5 bases). Material: memory CD4+ T cells from PBMCs. The subset: CD45RA-negative fraction. The CDR3 DNA follows: TGTGCCAGCAGTGAAGCCCGGGCGGGCGAGCAGTACTTC. Translated: CASSEARAGEQYF.